Below, 22 T cell receptor beta chains from the same sample are listed, as sequenced in a study of metastatic and nonmetastatic thyroid tumors. TCRdb re-called the PCR reads with MiXCR. The sample lists 30,000 to 45,000 clones, around a fifth seen once, with around 19% in the top ten. Every patient underwent thyroid surgery untreated. The sequencing sample was made of blood. The receptors shown here come from a female donor with papillary thyroid cancer or a benign thyroid nodule (not recorded which). Some clones in this sample may be carry-over from other donors' samples.

By sample fraction, this clone is medium-sized. V is TRBV6-2 or TRBV6-3 and J is TRBJ2-7; perhaps TRBD1 as D (5 bases). Germline CDR1 MNHEY, CDR2 SVGEGT. Trimming pared 0 bases from V and 4 bases from J, leaving 16 bases between. CDR3 size: 16 residues. CDR3 in DNA: TGTGCCAGCAGTTACTCCGCCGGAGATGGGGCTTACGAGCAGTACTTC. Translating gives CASSYSAGDGAYEQYF.

CDR3 sequence reads: CSARSGTATDTQYF. The CDR3 nucleotides read TGCAGTGCTAGAAGCGGGACAGCCACAGATACGCAGTATTTT. The chain has TRBV20-1 and TRBJ2-3; D possibly uses TRBD1 or TRBD2 (7 bases each). Per the germline V gene, CDR1 is DFQATT and CDR2 is SNEGSKA (reference sequence). V was shortened by 2 bases and J by 2 bases, with 11 bases between the two germline ends. This CDR3 contains 14 residues.

The chain is built from TRBV4-2 and TRBJ2-7, with D unclear. The CDR3 runs to 14 residues. Germline assignment: CDR1 LGHNA and CDR2 YNFKEQ. The germline V and J ends were trimmed by 0 bases and 0 bases, with 6 bases remaining between them. The CDR3 sequence: CASSQDRSSYEQYF. CDR3 DNA sequence: TGTGCCAGCAGCCAAGATCGGAGCTCCTACGAGCAGTACTTC.

The chain couples TRBV6-2 or TRBV6-3 to TRBJ2-1, with TRBD1 matching 7 bases. This CDR3 is built from 16 residues. Germline V lookup: CDR1 MNHEY, CDR2 SVGEGT. V was pared by 5 bases and J by 1 base, with 8 bases of the junction left unmatched. CDR3 DNA: TGTGCCAGCAGTAAAAAAGTGACAGGGTCCTACAATGAGCAGTTCTTC. Its protein product is CASSKKVTGSYNEQFF.

Judged by abundance, this clone is medium-sized (0.01 to 0.1%). This chain joins TRBV6-1 and TRBJ2-7, with 11 bases aligning to TRBD2. This CDR3 has 14 amino acids. Trimming cost V 5 bases and J 4 bases; bases outside gene matches: 4. Germline CDR1 is MNHNS and CDR2 is SASEGT. This CDR3 reads CASSIGTSGYEQYF. DNA of the CDR3: TGTGCCAGCAGTATCGGGACTAGCGGTTACGAGCAGTACTTC.

V is TRBV5-4 and J is TRBJ2-1; TRBD2 matches 16 bases. Germline assignment: CDR1 SGHNT and CDR2 YYREEE (reference sequence). V lost 1 base and J lost 1; bases outside the gene matches: 2. The CDR3 consists of 18 residues. The CDR3 bases are TGTGCCAGCAGCTTGATGGGACTAGCGGGAGGGTCCTACAATGAGCAGTTCTTC. Residues: CASSLMGLAGGSYNEQFF.

This clone appeared a few times. The rearrangement uses TRBV24-1 and TRBJ2-2, with 9 bases lining up with TRBD1. V lost 6 bases, J lost 1 base, and 5 bases stayed unmatched. Germline V gene lookup returns CDR1 KGHDR and CDR2 SFDVKD. This CDR3 is built from 16 residues. The CDR3 here is CATSPTDRGNTGELFF. DNA for the CDR3: TGTGCCACCAGTCCCACGGACAGGGGGAACACCGGGGAGCTGTTTTTT.

This clone was seen at least ten times. V gene TRBV7-2 combines with J gene TRBJ2-7; D might be TRBD1 or TRBD2, each matching 5 bases. Trimming pared 5 bases from V and 0 bases from J, leaving 14 bases between. The CDR3 sequence is 15 residues long. The germline V gene has CDR1 SGHTA and CDR2 FQGNSA. The CDR3 coding sequence is TGTGCCAGCAGCCCCTGGGCAGGGAGCTCCTACGAGCAGTACTTC. It specifies CASSPWAGSSYEQYF.

V and J are TRBV20-1 and TRBJ1-3; a possible D gene is TRBD1 (5 bases). Germline V lookup: CDR1 DFQATT, CDR2 SNEGSKA (reference sequence). The V and J ends lost 5 bases and 3 bases respectively, with 14 bases between them. CDR3 length: 14 residues. As DNA, the CDR3 is TGCAGTGCTTCCGGGACCCCTTATGGAAACACCATATATTTT. Protein product: CSASGTPYGNTIYF.

This clone came up many times. The V gene is TRBV5-5, the J gene TRBJ2-1, with TRBD2 matching over 9 bases. V shed 2 bases, J shed 7 bases, and the junction held 4 bases outside the gene matches. This CDR3 spans 14 amino acids. Germline lookup yields CDR1 SGHKS and CDR2 YYEKEE (reference sequence). This CDR3 reads CASSFAGGVNEQFF. CDR3 coding DNA: TGTGCCAGCAGCTTTGCGGGAGGGGTTAATGAGCAGTTCTTC.

This clone occurred a few times. This chain joins TRBV12-3 or TRBV12-4 and TRBJ2-7; possible D gene TRBD1, 6 bases. The V end lost 1 base, the J end lost 5 bases, and 12 bases lay between the germline ends. The CDR3 loop spans 14 amino acids. The CDR3 sequence: CASSLVQGKNEQYF. The DNA of the CDR3 is TGTGCCAGCAGTTTAGTACAGGGCAAGAACGAGCAGTACTTC.

The genes are TRBV18 and TRBJ2-7; tentative D call: TRBD2 (6 bases). The germline CDR1 and CDR2 sequences are KGHSH and LQKENI. The CDR3 loop spans 16 amino acids. The CDR3 DNA sequence: TGTGTCATCTCACCACCCGCTAGGGGAGGTTCCTACGAGCAGTACTTC. Its translation: CVISPPARGGSYEQYF.

V is TRBV10-3 and J is TRBJ2-7; possibly TRBD1 or TRBD2 for D (5 bases each). Trimming removed 0 bases at V and 9 bases at J, with 12 bases between. The V gene's germline CDR1 is ENHRY and CDR2 SYGVKD. The CDR3 loop spans 13 amino acids. In DNA form, the CDR3 reads TGTGCCATCAGTGAGTCGTTGGGGGTGTGGCAGTACTTC. Translated: CAISESLGVWQYF.

V and J are TRBV7-2 and TRBJ2-4; no firm D call. TRBJ2-3 explains the end of the DNA better; the J call may be wrong. CDR3 length equals 12 residues. Germline V gene data show CDR1 as SGHTA and CDR2 as FQGNSA. The CDR3 is CASSLALGTQYF. For the CDR3, the DNA is TGTGCCAGCAGCTTAGCGCTGGGGACGCAGTATTTT.

In this sample, this clone turned up many times. The chain has TRBV10-3 and TRBJ2-7; TRBD1 is a possible D gene (6 bases). V was cut by 10 bases and J by 0 bases, with 13 bases left in between. CDR1 is ENHRY, CDR2 SYGVKD, per germline. The CDR3 is made up of 13 amino acids. This CDR3 is CANQDSASYEQYF. The CDR3 region has the DNA TGTGCCAACCAGGACAGCGCCTCCTACGAGCAGTACTTC.

CDR3: CASTTTGRGTEAFF. In nucleotides, the CDR3 is TGTGCCAGCACCACTACAGGGCGGGGGACTGAAGCTTTCTTT. The rearrangement uses TRBV12-3 or TRBV12-4 and TRBJ1-1, with D possibly being TRBD1 (6 bases). Between the trimmed V and J ends, which lost 7 bases and 5 bases, there was a span of 17 bases. The CDR3 is 14 amino acids.

Regarding this clone: At one end the junction does not follow the germline gene, possibly because of a read error. This CDR3 reads CSARPVAGAPSFYEQYF. The CDR3 DNA is TGTAGTGCTAGACCTGTAGCGGGAGCCCCGTCCTTCTACGAGCAGTACTTC. The chain combines TRBV20-1 with TRBJ2-7; TRBD2 matches 9 bases. This CDR3 spans 17 amino acids. Per germline, CDR1 DFQATT and CDR2 SNEGSKA (reference sequence).

This clone was picked up a small number of times. This chain joins TRBV6-2 or TRBV6-3 and TRBJ2-1; TRBD1 matches at 9 bases. This CDR3 is 16 amino acids long. J was trimmed by 8 bases and V by 6 bases; bases with no gene match: 14. The germline V gene encodes CDR1 MNHEY and CDR2 SVGEGT. CDR3 sequence (DNA): TGTGCCAGCAGCTACGCCCCGGGACAGGGTAAGGATGAGCAGTTCTTC. This gives the protein CASSYAPGQGKDEQFF.

This clone was seen a handful of times. Given a much more abundant clone one base away, this may be a read error. The sample contains more than one DNA sequence encoding this CDR3. The V gene is TRBV4-1, the J gene TRBJ1-5; possibly TRBD1 for D (6 bases). Trimming pared 4 bases from V and 10 bases from J, leaving 20 bases between. Germline V CDR1 and CDR2: MGHRA, YSYEKL. The CDR3 runs to 15 residues. The CDR3 nucleotides read TGCGCCAGCAGCCTAACAGGGCGGGAGAGTCAACCCCAGCATTTT. It yields the protein CASSLTGRESQPQHF.

This clone has ten or more counts. At one boundary the junction diverges from the germline segment, which might be a read error. This sample includes further DNA sequences coding for the same CDR3. The rearrangement links TRBV20-1 to TRBJ2-7, with TRBD2 identical over 8 bases. CDR1 DFQATT and CDR2 SNEGSKA come from the germline V gene (reference sequence). The CDR3 totals 15 residues. CDR3 loop: CGARKGREGGSEQYF. The CDR3 DNA sequence: TGCGGTGCCAGGAAGGGCCGGGAGGGCGGCTCCGAGCAGTACTTC.

This clone was counted ten times or more. V is TRBV7-8 and J is TRBJ1-2, with 10 bases aligning to TRBD1. The CDR3 has 15 residues. Losses at the gene ends were 5 bases for V and 4 bases for J; bases not matched to a gene: 7. Per the germline V gene, CDR1 is SGHVS and CDR2 is FQNEAQ. In DNA form, the CDR3 reads TGTGCCAGCAGCCCAAAAAGGACAGGGGGCTATGGCTACACCTTC. The encoded protein is CASSPKRTGGYGYTF.

This clone was found many times. A much larger clone differs from this one at a single base, so this may be a read error. The conserved phenylalanine or tryptophan normally closing the CDR3 is absent here, so this likely arose from a read error. This chain connects TRBV12-3 or TRBV12-4 to TRBJ2-6; D gene uncertain. This CDR3 is 14 amino acids long. The V end was cut by 1 base, the J end by 3 bases, with 4 bases between. CDR3 coding DNA: TGTGCCAGCAGTTTAGAGTATGGGGCCAACGTCCTGACTTCC. Amino acids: CASSLEYGANVLTS.